This T cell receptor beta chain was captured by sequencing in a study of post-analysis software for immune sequencing data. At the level of the study: Included courses were relapsing-remitting and secondary progressive multiple sclerosis; progressive-relapsing multiple sclerosis was also included.

Unique molecular identifiers were built into the TCR beta cDNA libraries. Using its own MiXCR run on the PCR reads, TCRdb lists one record per CDR3 protein. This sample has hundreds of thousands of distinct CDR3 sequences, with less than 45% found just once. The CDR3 covers 15 residues. CDR1 and CDR2 from the germline V gene are SGHRS and YFSETQ. Concerning this clonotype itself: As yet, its antigen is unknown.

Study findings and constraints: Significantly decreased normalized Chao1 diversity was recorded for multiple sclerosis patients relative to controls. Five TRBV segments, including TRBV5-6, TRBV5-1 and TRBV20-1, were more frequent in patients than controls. Under F measure analysis, samples from one preparation batch co-clustered strongly.

The receptor comes from a girl between 10 and 17 years old with multiple sclerosis. The V call is TRBV5-1, the J call TRBJ2-7; 7 nucleotides agree with TRBD1. The DNA matches TRBJ2-5 better at its end, which makes the J call doubtful. Input material: blood. The CDR3 reads CASSSGGRIGETQYF. CDR3 bases: TGCGCCAGCAGCTCAGGGGGTAGGATAGGAGAGACCCAGTACTTC.